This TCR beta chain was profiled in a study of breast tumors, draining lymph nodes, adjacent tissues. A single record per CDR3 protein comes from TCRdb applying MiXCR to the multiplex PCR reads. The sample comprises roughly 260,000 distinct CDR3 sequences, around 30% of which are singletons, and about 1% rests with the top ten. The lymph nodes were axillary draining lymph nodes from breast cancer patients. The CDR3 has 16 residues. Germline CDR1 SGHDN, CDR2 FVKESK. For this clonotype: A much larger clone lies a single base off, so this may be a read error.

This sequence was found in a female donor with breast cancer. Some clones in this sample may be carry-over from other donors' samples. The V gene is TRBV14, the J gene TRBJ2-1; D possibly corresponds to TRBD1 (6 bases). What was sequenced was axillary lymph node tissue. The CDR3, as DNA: TGTGTCAGCAGCCAAAAGGGGGAAATTCTTGGCAATGAGCAGTTCTTC. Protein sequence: CVSSQKGEILGNEQFF.